Presented here are 13 T cell receptor beta chains from one specimen sequenced in a study of cytomegalovirus exposure and HLA in healthy donors. Primers for the PCR totalled 60 Vbeta and 13 Jbeta. Some clones are missing from TCRdb's copy, which holds only in-frame ones; the method was immunoSEQ multiplex PCR. There are 130,000 to 150,000 clones in the sample; roughly three quarters occur only once, and under 2% lies in the top ten. The sequenced material came from PBMCs. These TCRs come from a woman aged 40 to 49 in good health and CMV-seronegative.

This clone was seen only a few times. A read error may account for a junction end that differs from germline. This chain links TRBV18 with TRBJ1-1; TRBD1 matches at 9 bases. In germline, CDR1 is KGHSH, CDR2 LQKENI. The CDR3 covers 15 residues. CDR3 DNA: TGTGCCAGCTCCCGAGGGACAGGGAGGAACCCTGAAGCTTTCTTT. As protein: CASSRGTGRNPEAFF.

The rearrangement joins TRBV6-5 to TRBJ1-2; 8 nucleotides align to TRBD1. The CDR3 runs 14 residues. Per germline, CDR1 MNHEY and CDR2 SVGAGI. V lost 1 base and J lost 2; bases outside the gene matches: 0. The CDR3 DNA is TGTGCCAGCAGTTACTACAGGGGGAACTATGGCTACACCTTC. Translating gives CASSYYRGNYGYTF.

The rearrangement links TRBV19 to TRBJ2-5; D gene ambiguous. V was pared by 4 bases and J by 2 bases, with 8 bases between. The germline gives CDR1 LNHDA, CDR2 SQIVND (reference sequence). This CDR3 region has 13 residues. The CDR3 nucleotides read TGTGCCAGTAGTAGGGCACGGCAAGAGACCCAGTACTTC. Amino acid sequence: CASSRARQETQYF.

There are a few counts of this clone. The chain uses TRBV4-1 and TRBJ2-2; 14 bases agree with TRBD2. CDR3 size: 18 residues. Germline CDR1 MGHRA, CDR2 YSYEKL. J gave up 4 bases and V 1 base, and 5 bases lay outside the gene matches. The CDR3 loop reads CASSQGGLAGVGTGELFF. The CDR3 coding sequence is TGCGCCAGCAGCCAAGGGGGACTAGCGGGAGTTGGCACCGGGGAGCTGTTTTTT.

CDR3 nucleotide sequence: TGTGCCAGCTCCCCAGGACAGGGGGCGGGGGCTTTCTTT. It yields the protein CASSPGQGAGAFF. V is TRBV18 and J is TRBJ1-1, with 11 bases that match TRBD1. The germline V gene encodes CDR1 KGHSH and CDR2 LQKENI. V lost 6 bases, J lost 11 bases, and 8 bases stayed unmatched. The CDR3 has 13 amino acids.

The chain recombines TRBV27 with TRBJ2-2; 8 bases line up with TRBD1. J was trimmed by 4 bases and V by 3 bases; bases with no gene match: 1. This CDR3 has 14 residues. Germline CDR1 and CDR2: MNHEY and SMNVEV (reference sequence). The CDR3 is CASSFGTGTGELFF. The CDR3 region has the DNA TGTGCCAGCAGTTTCGGGACAGGCACCGGGGAGCTGTTTTTT.

The chain uses TRBV11-1 and TRBJ2-7, with D possibly TRBD2 on 5 matching bases. V lost 1 base to trimming and J lost 0 bases, with 10 bases between them. The CDR3 length is 15 residues. CDR1 SGHAT and CDR2 FQDESV come from the germline V gene (reference sequence). The CDR3 reads CASSLVPGYSYEQYF. Here the CDR3 DNA reads TGTGCCAGCAGCTTAGTACCGGGGTACTCCTACGAGCAGTACTTC.

The rearrangement links TRBV28 to TRBJ1-3; the D gene is possibly TRBD1 (6 bases). Looked up from germline, CDR1 is MDHEN and CDR2 is SYDVKM. CDR3 size: 13 residues. The V end was cut by 10 bases, the J end by 0 bases, with 10 bases between. The CDR3: CATLDSSGNTIYF. The DNA for the CDR3 is TGTGCCACCTTGGACAGCTCTGGAAACACCATATATTTT.

V and J are TRBV2 and TRBJ1-3; D uncertain. CDR3 length: 17 residues. Germline-derived CDR1 and CDR2 are SNHLY and FYNNEI. V lost 0 bases, J lost 1 base, and 13 bases lay in between. The CDR3 is CASSEASGRSSGNTIYF. In nucleotides, the CDR3 is TGTGCCAGCAGTGAAGCGAGTGGCAGGTCATCTGGAAACACCATATATTTT.

The rearrangement uses TRBV28 and TRBJ1-5; 8 bases are shared with TRBD1. The CDR3 is 14 amino acids. J lost 6 bases, V lost 3 bases, and 4 bases had no gene match. Germline V gene lookup returns CDR1 MDHEN and CDR2 SYDVKM. The CDR3 region is CASSLGDRLQPQHF. CDR3 nucleotide sequence: TGTGCCAGCAGTTTGGGGGACAGGCTTCAGCCCCAGCATTTT.

CDR3 sequence: CASRASDRAGGYTF. The DNA of the CDR3 is TGTGCCAGCAGGGCCTCCGACCGTGCGGGCGGCTACACCTTC. The rearrangement uses TRBV28 and TRBJ1-2, with D unclear. V was trimmed by 6 bases and J by 8 bases, leaving 19 bases between them. The germline gives CDR1 MDHEN, CDR2 SYDVKM. The CDR3 contains 14 residues.

The V gene is TRBV28, the J gene TRBJ2-7, with D perhaps TRBD2 (8 bases). Germline assignment: CDR1 MDHEN and CDR2 SYDVKM. The ends were cut back, 3 bases at V and 9 bases at J, with 21 bases in the middle. The CDR3 runs 15 residues. The CDR3 DNA reads as TGTGCCAGCAGTTTTAGCGGGGTGGGACAGTCGTGGCAGTACTTC. It specifies CASSFSGVGQSWQYF.

The V call is TRBV18, the J call TRBJ1-2; D gene ambiguous. Germline V gene lookup returns CDR1 KGHSH and CDR2 LQKENI. V shed 3 bases and J shed 7 bases, with 12 bases lying between them. The CDR3 is made up of 13 amino acids. Here the CDR3 DNA reads TGTGCCAGCTCACCCGAGAGGGCGGGTGGCTACACCTTC. Its translation is CASSPERAGGYTF.